The 29 T cell receptor beta chains listed next were all sequenced from one sample in a study of T cells after yellow fever vaccination. TCRdb reprocessed the 5' RACE reads with MiXCR, giving one entry per CDR3 protein. The data contain 250,000 or so distinct CDR3 sequences, more than 3.5% of them seen just once; the ten biggest clones take up over 15%. This specimen was PBMCs, taken 15 days after the yellow fever booster vaccination. The receptors were gathered from a man aged 18 to 29 who received the YFV17D yellow fever vaccine.

This clonotype came up many times. The rearrangement uses TRBV11-2 and TRBJ2-1, with D unresolved. The CDR3 runs to 14 residues. V lost 5 bases to trimming and J lost 3 bases, with 11 bases between them. The germline gives CDR1 SGHAT, CDR2 FQNNGV. CDR3 in amino acids: CASSRDDGYNEQFF. The CDR3 DNA follows: TGTGCCAGCAGCCGCGATGACGGCTACAATGAGCAGTTCTTC.

The CDR3 is CASSEQAPLSGANVLTF. The CDR3 bases are TGTGCCAGCAGCGAACAGGCTCCTCTCTCTGGGGCCAACGTCCTGACTTTC. The V call is TRBV7-2, the J call TRBJ2-6, with a possible D match to TRBD1 (5 bases). Germline V gene data show CDR1 as SGHTA and CDR2 as FQGNSA. V gave up 5 bases and J gave up 0 bases, with 14 bases separating them. This CDR3 has 17 residues.

In its sample, this clonotype was seen many times. The chain has TRBV4-3 and TRBJ1-2; D gene ambiguous. Trimming left V 3 bases short and J 3 bases short, with 11 bases between. Germline CDR1 and CDR2: LGHNA and YSLEER. CDR3 length equals 14 residues. The CDR3 is CASSQLQADYGYTF. CDR3 bases: TGCGCCAGCAGCCAGTTGCAGGCGGACTATGGCTACACCTTC.

This clonotype was counted many times. The chain combines TRBV10-3 with TRBJ2-5; TRBD2 aligns across 7 bases. The V segment lost 0 bases and the J segment 0 bases; nucleotides outside the gene matches: 1. The germline CDR1 and CDR2 sequences are ENHRY and SYGVKD. The CDR3 contains 15 residues. The CDR3 sequence is CAISESLADQETQYF. The DNA for the CDR3 is TGTGCCATCAGTGAGTCTCTAGCGGACCAAGAGACCCAGTACTTC.

This clonotype occurred many times. The chain couples TRBV6-1 to TRBJ2-7; possibly TRBD1 for D (7 bases). The V and J ends lost 0 bases and 0 bases respectively, with 15 bases between them. Germline V gene data show CDR1 as MNHNS and CDR2 as SASEGT. The CDR3 contains 17 residues. The CDR3 spells CASSEALRGTASYEQYF. As DNA, the CDR3 is TGTGCCAGCAGTGAAGCGCTTCGGGGGACAGCCTCCTACGAGCAGTACTTC.

This clonotype occurred many times. The J gene is TRBJ2-3, the V gene TRBV7-9, with D possibly being TRBD2 (6 bases). Trimming shortened V by 5 bases and J by 2 bases, and 14 bases separated the two germline ends. The CDR3 extends over 15 amino acids. The germline gives CDR1 SEHNR, CDR2 FQNEAQ (reference sequence). The CDR3 loop is CASSRLGSPTDTQYF. DNA of the CDR3: TGTGCCAGCAGCCGACTAGGAAGTCCCACAGATACGCAGTATTTT. Using reference TRBV7-9 and TRBJ2-3 for the parts outside the CDR3, the full variable domain is DTGVSQNPRHKITKRGQNVTFRCDPISEHNRLYWYRQTLGQGPEFLTYFQNEAQLEKSRLLSDRFSAERPKGSFSTLEIQRTEQGDSAMYLCASSRLGSPTDTQYFGPGTRLTVL.

This clonotype was picked up many times. The CDR3 DNA sequence: TGTGCCAGCAGCTTAGGGAGTGGAGGGGTGAACACTGAAGCTTTCTTT. Its protein product is CASSLGSGGVNTEAFF. The chain joins TRBV7-2 to TRBJ1-1, with D possibly TRBD1 on 5 matching bases. Trimming stripped 1 base from V and 0 bases from J, with 12 bases between. This CDR3 spans 16 amino acids. Germline V gene lookup returns CDR1 SGHTA and CDR2 FQGNSA.

This clonotype was seen at least ten times. V and J are TRBV7-3 and TRBJ2-5; 9 positions match TRBD2. The CDR3 spans 15 residues. V dropped 2 bases and J dropped 5; count of bases not matched to a gene: 6. Germline V gene lookup returns CDR1 SGHTA and CDR2 FQGTGA. The CDR3 nucleotides read TGTGCCAGCAGCTTACTGCGGGGGGGCCTCGAGACCCAGTACTTC. Its protein product is CASSLLRGGLETQYF.

This clonotype has ten or more counts. The rearrangement uses TRBV29-1 and TRBJ2-5; D uncertain. The CDR3 loop spans 12 amino acids. V was trimmed by 2 bases and J by 3 bases, leaving 7 bases between them. Germline V lookup: CDR1 SQVTM, CDR2 ANQGSEA. The CDR3 loop reads CSVESNEETQYF. In nucleotides, the CDR3 is TGCAGCGTTGAAAGTAACGAAGAGACCCAGTACTTC. Full variable domain (missing parts from reference TRBV29-1 and TRBJ2-5): SAVISQKPSRDICQRGTSLTIQCQVDSQVTMMFWYRQQPGQSLTLIATANQGSEATYESGFVIDKFPISRPNLTFSTLTVSNMSPEDSSIYLCSVESNEETQYFGPGTRLLVL.

Many counts were recorded for this clonotype. J is TRBJ1-2 and V is TRBV5-5; possible D gene TRBD1, 5 bases. The V end was cut by 8 bases, the J end by 6 bases, with 14 bases between. The CDR3 is made up of 12 amino acids. In germline, CDR1 is SGHKS, CDR2 YYEKEE (reference sequence). CDR3 loop: CASTRQLDGYTF. The DNA of the CDR3 is TGTGCCAGTACGAGACAGTTGGATGGCTACACCTTC.

V and J are TRBV19 and TRBJ2-7; 12 bases match TRBD2. V gave up 5 bases and J gave up 2 bases; unmatched junction bases: 4. Germline V gene sequence: CDR1 LNHDA, CDR2 SQIVND (reference sequence). CDR3 size: 15 residues. The CDR3 bases are TGTGCCAGTAGTGTACTAGCGGGGGGAGCCTACGAGCAGTACTTC. The encoded protein is CASSVLAGGAYEQYF.

This clonotype was found many times. The chain links TRBV7-2 to TRBJ1-1; D not certain. V was trimmed by 1 base and J by 9 bases, leaving 9 bases between them. Germline V gives CDR1 SGHTA, CDR2 FQGNSA. CDR3 size: 12 residues. The CDR3 DNA follows: TGTGCCAGCAGCTTAGATGAGGGTAAAGCTTTCTTT. Translated, it gives CASSLDEGKAFF. The full variable domain, its missing parts supplied by reference TRBV7-2 and TRBJ1-1, is GAGVSQSPSNKVTEKGKDVELRCDPISGHTALYWYRQSLGQGLEFLIYFQGNSAPDKSGLPSDRFSAERTGGSVSTLTIQRTQQEDSAVYLCASSLDEGKAFFGQGTRLTVV.

This clonotype was counted at least ten times. The chain couples TRBV6-2 or TRBV6-3 to TRBJ1-4; D not certain. V shed 4 bases and J shed 5 bases, with 11 bases lying between them. Germline V gene data show CDR1 as MNHEY and CDR2 as SVGEGT. The CDR3 runs to 14 residues. CDR3 region: CASSLAYRNEKLFF. CDR3 sequence (DNA): TGTGCCAGCAGTTTGGCGTATCGGAATGAAAAACTGTTTTTT.

This clonotype was seen ten or more times. The genes are TRBV7-6 and TRBJ2-2; possibly TRBD1 for D (5 bases). Germline lookup yields CDR1 SGHVS and CDR2 FNYEAQ. Trimming shortened V by 5 bases and J by 2 bases, and 15 bases separated the two germline ends. CDR3 length equals 16 residues. CDR3 coding DNA: TGTGCCAGCAGCCCTATTCAGGGTGGAAACACCGGGGAGCTGTTTTTT. Protein sequence: CASSPIQGGNTGELFF.

In this sample, this clonotype turned up many times. The chain joins TRBV19 to TRBJ2-7; TRBD1 matches 7 bases. V was pared by 1 base and J by 2 bases, with 5 bases of the junction left unmatched. Looked up from germline, CDR1 is LNHDA and CDR2 is SQIVND (reference sequence). This CDR3 is built from 15 residues. In DNA form, the CDR3 reads TGTGCCAGTAGTATAGGGCAGGGGGATGCCTACGAGCAGTACTTC. It translates to CASSIGQGDAYEQYF.

The chain has TRBV7-2 and TRBJ1-2, with D possibly matching TRBD1 (5 bases). CDR3 length: 14 amino acids. The germline V and J ends were trimmed by 5 bases and 3 bases, with 13 bases remaining between them. CDR1 is SGHTA and CDR2 is FQGNSA in the germline V gene. The CDR3: CASSPRRGDYGYTF. CDR3 nucleotides: TGTGCCAGCAGCCCTAGAAGGGGTGACTATGGCTACACCTTC.

This clonotype was counted many times. The chain is built from TRBV6-6 and TRBJ2-7, with D perhaps matching TRBD1 (5 bases). The V and J ends lost 6 bases and 5 bases respectively, with 11 bases between them. This CDR3 comprises 12 residues. Germline V lookup: CDR1 MNHNY, CDR2 SVGAGI (reference sequence). CDR3 in DNA: TGTGCCAGCAGAACAGGCATAGACGAGCAGTACGTC. The encoded protein is CASRTGIDEQYV.

This clonotype was seen many times. The V and J genes are TRBV5-1 and TRBJ2-5, with D possibly matching TRBD2 (6 bases). Looked up from germline, CDR1 is SGHRS and CDR2 is YFSETQ. CDR3 length: 16 residues. The V end was cut by 4 bases, the J end by 1 base, with 17 bases between. CDR3 bases: TGCGCCAGCAGCAAGACGACCGGGACTTCCCAAGAGACCCAGTACTTC. It yields the protein CASSKTTGTSQETQYF.

This clonotype was recorded at least ten times. This sequence joins TRBV4-3 and TRBJ2-5; possibly TRBD1 for D (6 bases). The CDR3 has 16 amino acids. The V and J ends lost 4 bases and 1 base respectively, with 16 bases between them. Germline V gene sequence: CDR1 LGHNA, CDR2 YSLEER. The DNA of the CDR3 is TGCGCCAGCAGCCGAGAGGGGGTGGGATCCCAAGAGACCCAGTACTTC. Protein sequence: CASSREGVGSQETQYF.

This clonotype appeared many times. J is TRBJ2-7 and V is TRBV7-2; D is unresolved. The length of the CDR3 is 14 residues. V was trimmed by 1 base and J by 2 bases, leaving 9 bases between them. Germline V gene lookup returns CDR1 SGHTA and CDR2 FQGNSA. The CDR3 coding sequence is TGTGCCAGCAGCTTAGGATTGGACGCCTACGAGCAGTACTTC. This gives the protein CASSLGLDAYEQYF.

This clonotype was recorded at least ten times. The chain links TRBV4-3 to TRBJ2-1; D gene uncertain. V lost 3 bases and J 4 bases, leaving 10 bases between the germline ends. The germline V gene has CDR1 LGHNA and CDR2 YSLEER. The CDR3 runs 14 residues. The CDR3 is CASSQPDGYNEQFF. The CDR3 DNA reads as TGCGCCAGCAGCCAGCCGGACGGATACAATGAGCAGTTCTTC.

This clonotype has ten or more counts. This chain connects TRBV10-3 to TRBJ2-2, with 11 bases identical to TRBD1. The germline CDR1 and CDR2 sequences are ENHRY and SYGVKD. The CDR3 has 16 residues. With V trimmed by 3 bases and J by 3 bases, 3 bases remained unmatched. The CDR3: CAISDPGQGDTGELFF. CDR3 nucleotide sequence: TGTGCCATCAGTGACCCGGGACAGGGGGACACCGGGGAGCTGTTTTTT.

This clonotype was counted many times. V is TRBV6-1 and J is TRBJ2-7, with 9 bases lining up with TRBD2. The CDR3 loop spans 17 amino acids. Unmatched junction bases numbered 12, after V lost 6 bases and J lost 0 bases. Germline values: CDR1 MNHNS, CDR2 SASEGT. DNA for the CDR3: TGTGCCAGCAGCGCGCAAGGGTCGCGGGGGGGCTCCTACGAGCAGTACTTC. Translation gives CASSAQGSRGGSYEQYF.

This clonotype was counted many times. The chain has TRBV4-2 and TRBJ2-3; TRBD2 aligns across 9 bases. The CDR3 totals 15 residues. Germline V gene sequence: CDR1 LGHNA, CDR2 YNFKEQ. V was clipped by 5 bases and J by 0 bases; unmatched bases: 3. The CDR3 is CASSILAGSTDTQYF. CDR3 in DNA: TGTGCCAGCAGCATCCTAGCGGGGAGCACAGATACGCAGTATTTT.

This clonotype was picked up many times. The chain combines TRBV4-1 with TRBJ1-1; TRBD1 agrees at 8 bases. The germline gives CDR1 MGHRA, CDR2 YSYEKL. After removal of 1 base from V and 1 base from J, the junction contained 5 bases not matched to a gene. There are 16 residues in the CDR3. In nucleotides, the CDR3 is TGCGCCAGCAGCCAAGCCGAAGGGACAGGGAACACTGAAGCTTTCTTT. Its translation is CASSQAEGTGNTEAFF.

This clonotype showed up many times. The chain is built from TRBV7-9 and TRBJ1-6, with D perhaps matching TRBD1 (6 bases). V lost 5 bases, J lost 0 bases, and 14 bases lay in between. CDR3 length: 17 amino acids. Germline assignment: CDR1 SEHNR and CDR2 FQNEAQ (reference sequence). This CDR3 reads CASSPPGQSSYNSPLHF. DNA of the CDR3: TGTGCCAGCAGCCCCCCCGGACAGAGCTCCTATAATTCACCCCTCCACTTT. The complete variable domain, with remaining parts taken from reference TRBV7-9 and TRBJ1-6, reads DTGVSQNPRHKITKRGQNVTFRCDPISEHNRLYWYRQTLGQGPEFLTYFQNEAQLEKSRLLSDRFSAERPKGSFSTLEIQRTEQGDSAMYLCASSPPGQSSYNSPLHFGNGTRLTVT.

This clonotype was found many times. The rearrangement uses TRBV6-5 and TRBJ1-2; no reliable D call. The V gene's germline CDR1 is MNHEY and CDR2 SVGAGI. Trimming shortened V by 4 bases and J by 2 bases, and 17 bases separated the two germline ends. The CDR3 is 16 amino acids. Here the CDR3 DNA reads TGTGCCAGCAGTTTGACGACCGCTAGGGCCAACTATGGCTACACCTTC. Amino acids: CASSLTTARANYGYTF.

This clonotype was picked up many times. The rearrangement links TRBV11-2 to TRBJ2-1, with TRBD2 identical over 9 bases. Germline CDR1 is SGHAT and CDR2 is FQNNGV. The CDR3 loop spans 20 amino acids. V shed 6 bases and J 4 bases; nucleotides not matched to a gene: 22. In nucleotides, the CDR3 is TGTGCCAGCAGGCCCCGAGGCGGGGGGGTCTTTGGGGGATTTTACAATGAGCAGTTCTTC. Protein: CASRPRGGGVFGGFYNEQFF.

This clonotype was seen repeatedly, ten times or more. The chain combines TRBV7-8 with TRBJ2-6, with D tentatively TRBD1 or TRBD2 (6 bases each). The length of the CDR3 is 19 residues. Germline CDR1 SGHVS, CDR2 FQNEAQ. With 3 bases removed from V and 0 bases from J, the gap between germline ends came to 18 bases. The CDR3 coding sequence is TGTGCCAGCAGCTTGTGGGGGCTTAGGGGGGCCTCTGGGGCCAACGTCCTGACTTTC. As protein: CASSLWGLRGASGANVLTF.